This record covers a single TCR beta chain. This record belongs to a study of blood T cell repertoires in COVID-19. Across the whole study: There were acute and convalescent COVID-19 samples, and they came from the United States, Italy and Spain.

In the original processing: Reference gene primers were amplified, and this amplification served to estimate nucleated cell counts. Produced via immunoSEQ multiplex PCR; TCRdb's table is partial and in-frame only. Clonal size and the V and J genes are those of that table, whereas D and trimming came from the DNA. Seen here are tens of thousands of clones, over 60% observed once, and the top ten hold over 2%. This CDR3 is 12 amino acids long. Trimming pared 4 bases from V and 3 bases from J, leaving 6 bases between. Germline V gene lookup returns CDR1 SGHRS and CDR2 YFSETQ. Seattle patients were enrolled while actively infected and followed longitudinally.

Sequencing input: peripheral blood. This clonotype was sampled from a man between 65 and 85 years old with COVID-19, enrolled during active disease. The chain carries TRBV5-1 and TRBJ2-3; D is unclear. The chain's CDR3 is CASSVQTDTQYF. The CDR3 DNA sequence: TGCGCCAGCAGCGTACAAACAGATACGCAGTATTTT.